This T cell receptor (beta chain) comes out of a study of T-cell reconstitution after alpha-beta-depleted transplantation in children. The V gene lost 1 base and the J gene lost 3 bases, with 10 bases spanning the gap. This CDR3 has 15 residues. CDR1 SEHNR and CDR2 FQNEAQ come from the germline V gene (reference sequence). This clonotype has a count of ten or more. Unique molecular identifiers were incorporated into the prepared TCRbeta library. One entry per CDR3 protein results from TCRdb running MiXCR on the PCR reads. The sample yields fewer than 1 million distinct CDR3 sequences, around 17% seen once.

The chain is built from TRBV7-9 and TRBJ2-1; D remains unclear. The TCR comes from a male patient younger than 18 who had a stem cell transplant for acute lymphoblastic leukemia, so the T cells may come from the graft donor. The specimen comprised PBMCs, mostly from graft donor cells, sampled 360 days after TCRalphabeta/CD19-depleted stem cell transplant. CDR3 coding DNA: TGTGCCAGCAGCTTAGGGTTCGGCAGCTACAATGAGCAGTTCTTC. It encodes CASSLGFGSYNEQFF.